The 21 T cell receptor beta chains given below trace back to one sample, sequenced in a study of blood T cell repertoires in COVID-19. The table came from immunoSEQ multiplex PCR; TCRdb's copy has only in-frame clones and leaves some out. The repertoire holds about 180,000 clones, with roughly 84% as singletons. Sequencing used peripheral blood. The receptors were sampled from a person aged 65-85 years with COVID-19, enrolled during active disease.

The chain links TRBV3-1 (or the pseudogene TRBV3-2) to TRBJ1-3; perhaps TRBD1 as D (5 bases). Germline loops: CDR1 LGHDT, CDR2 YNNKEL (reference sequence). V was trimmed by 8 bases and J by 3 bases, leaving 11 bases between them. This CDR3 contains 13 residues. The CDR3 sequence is CASGAGGGNTIYF. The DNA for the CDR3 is TGTGCCAGCGGGGCGGGAGGTGGAAACACCATATATTTT.

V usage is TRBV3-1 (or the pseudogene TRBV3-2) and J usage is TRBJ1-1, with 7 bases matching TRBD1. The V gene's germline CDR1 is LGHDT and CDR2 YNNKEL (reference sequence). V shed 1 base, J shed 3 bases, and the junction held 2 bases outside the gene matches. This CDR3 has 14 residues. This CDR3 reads CASSQADRDTEAFF. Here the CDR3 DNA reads TGTGCCAGCAGCCAAGCAGACAGGGACACTGAAGCTTTCTTT.

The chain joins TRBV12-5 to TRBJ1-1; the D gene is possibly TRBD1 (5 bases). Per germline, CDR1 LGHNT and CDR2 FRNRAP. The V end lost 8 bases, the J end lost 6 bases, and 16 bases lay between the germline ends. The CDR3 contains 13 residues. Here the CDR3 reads CASSRQRASEAFF. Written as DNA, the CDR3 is TGTGCTAGTTCCCGACAGCGGGCCTCTGAAGCTTTCTTT.

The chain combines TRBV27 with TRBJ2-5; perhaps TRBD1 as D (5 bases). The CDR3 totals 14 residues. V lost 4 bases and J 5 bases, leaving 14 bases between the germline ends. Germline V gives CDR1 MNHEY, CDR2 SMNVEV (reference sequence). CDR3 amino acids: CASSSPGFAETQYF. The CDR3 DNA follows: TGTGCCAGCAGTTCCCCAGGGTTTGCTGAGACCCAGTACTTC.

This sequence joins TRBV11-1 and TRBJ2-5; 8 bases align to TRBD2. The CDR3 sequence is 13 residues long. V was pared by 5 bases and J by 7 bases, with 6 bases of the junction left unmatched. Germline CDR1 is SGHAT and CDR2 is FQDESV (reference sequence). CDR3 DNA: TGTGCCAGCAGCCAGACTAGCGTCGGGACCCAGTACTTC. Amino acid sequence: CASSQTSVGTQYF.

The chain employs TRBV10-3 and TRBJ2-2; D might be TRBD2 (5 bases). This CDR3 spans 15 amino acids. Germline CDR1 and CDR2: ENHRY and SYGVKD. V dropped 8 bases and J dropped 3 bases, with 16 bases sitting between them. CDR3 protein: CAILWKLGDTGELFF. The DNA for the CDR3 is TGTGCCATCCTGTGGAAGCTCGGGGACACCGGGGAGCTGTTTTTT.

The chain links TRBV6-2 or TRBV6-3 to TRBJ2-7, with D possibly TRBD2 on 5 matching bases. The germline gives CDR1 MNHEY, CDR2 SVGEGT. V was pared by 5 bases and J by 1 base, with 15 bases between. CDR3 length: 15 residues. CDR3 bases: TGTGCCAGCAGTCTACCGGGGTTGGGTTCCTACGAGCAGTACTTC. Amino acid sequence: CASSLPGLGSYEQYF.

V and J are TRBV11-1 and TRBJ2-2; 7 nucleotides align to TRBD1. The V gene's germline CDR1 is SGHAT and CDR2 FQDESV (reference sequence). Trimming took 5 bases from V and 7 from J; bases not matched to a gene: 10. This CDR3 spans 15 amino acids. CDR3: CASSPRQGASGELFF. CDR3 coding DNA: TGTGCCAGCAGCCCGAGACAGGGCGCAAGCGGGGAGCTGTTTTTT. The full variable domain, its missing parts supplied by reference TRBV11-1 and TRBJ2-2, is EAEVAQSPRYKITEKSQAVAFWCDPISGHATLYWYRQILGQGPELLVQFQDESVVDDSQLPKDRFSAERLKGVDSTLKIQPAELGDSAMYLCASSPRQGASGELFFGEGSRLTVL.

In DNA, the CDR3 is TGTGCCAGCAGCCCCCGGGGGGGGCGCGTTAATGAGCAGTTCTTC. Amino acid sequence: CASSPRGGRVNEQFF. V and J are TRBV7-3 and TRBJ2-1, with TRBD2 identical over 8 bases. The CDR3 has 15 residues. The V segment lost 5 bases and the J segment 7 bases; nucleotides outside the gene matches: 10. Germline V lookup: CDR1 SGHTA, CDR2 FQGTGA.

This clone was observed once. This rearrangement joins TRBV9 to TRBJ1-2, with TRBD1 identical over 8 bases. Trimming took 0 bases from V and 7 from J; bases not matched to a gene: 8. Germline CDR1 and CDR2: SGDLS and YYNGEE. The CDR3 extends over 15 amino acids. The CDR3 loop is CASSVVAGGLGGYTF. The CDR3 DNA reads TGTGCCAGCAGCGTAGTCGCAGGGGGCCTAGGTGGCTACACCTTC.

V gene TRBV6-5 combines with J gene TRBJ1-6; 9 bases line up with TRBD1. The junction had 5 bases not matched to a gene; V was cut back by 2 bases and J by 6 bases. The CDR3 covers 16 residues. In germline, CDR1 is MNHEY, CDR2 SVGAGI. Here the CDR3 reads CASSYKGTGPNSPLHF. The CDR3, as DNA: TGTGCCAGCAGTTACAAAGGGACAGGGCCTAATTCACCCCTCCACTTT.

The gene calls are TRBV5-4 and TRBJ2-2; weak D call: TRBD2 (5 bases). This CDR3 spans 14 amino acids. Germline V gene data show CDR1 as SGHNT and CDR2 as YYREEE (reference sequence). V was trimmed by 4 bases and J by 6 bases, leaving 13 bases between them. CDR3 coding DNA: TGTGCCAGCAGCAACGACCGAGCGGCCGGGGAGCTGTTTTTT. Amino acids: CASSNDRAAGELFF.

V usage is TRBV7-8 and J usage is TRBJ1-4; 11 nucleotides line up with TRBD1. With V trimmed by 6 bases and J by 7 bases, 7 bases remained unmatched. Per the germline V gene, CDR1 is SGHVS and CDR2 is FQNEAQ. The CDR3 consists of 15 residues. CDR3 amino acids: CASRLSGTGGEKLFF. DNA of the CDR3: TGTGCCAGCAGACTCTCCGGGACAGGGGGTGAAAAACTGTTTTTT. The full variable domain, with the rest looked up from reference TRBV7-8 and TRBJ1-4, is GAGVSQSPRYKVAKRGQDVALRCDPISGHVSLFWYQQALGQGPEFLTYFQNEAQLDKSGLPSDRFFAERPEGSVSTLKIQRTQQEDSAVYLCASRLSGTGGEKLFFGSGTQLSVL.

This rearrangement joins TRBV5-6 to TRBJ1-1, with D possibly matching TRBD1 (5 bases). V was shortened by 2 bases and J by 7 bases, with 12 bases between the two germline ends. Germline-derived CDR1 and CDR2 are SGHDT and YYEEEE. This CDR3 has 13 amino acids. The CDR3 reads CASSFTRGGEAFF. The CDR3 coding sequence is TGTGCCAGCAGCTTTACTAGGGGAGGTGAAGCTTTCTTT.

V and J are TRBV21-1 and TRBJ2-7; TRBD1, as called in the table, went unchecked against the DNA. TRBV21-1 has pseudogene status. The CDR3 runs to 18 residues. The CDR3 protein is CASSKRLGTGLTFYEQYF. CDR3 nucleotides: TGTGCCAGCAGCAAAAGATTAGGGACAGGGTTGACTTTCTACGAGCAGTACTTC.

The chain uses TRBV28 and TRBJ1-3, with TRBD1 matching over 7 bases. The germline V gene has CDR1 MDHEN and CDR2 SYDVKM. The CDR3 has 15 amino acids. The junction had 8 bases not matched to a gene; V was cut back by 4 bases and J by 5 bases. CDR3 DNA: TGTGCCAGCAGTTCGACAGAGGGGGCAAGAAACACCATATATTTT. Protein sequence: CASSSTEGARNTIYF.

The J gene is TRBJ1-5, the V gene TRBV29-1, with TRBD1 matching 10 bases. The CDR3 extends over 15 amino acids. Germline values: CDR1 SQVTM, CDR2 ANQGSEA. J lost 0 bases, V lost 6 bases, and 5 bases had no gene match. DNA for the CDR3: TGCAGCGTGAGGACAGGGGGTAATAGCAATCAGCCCCAGCATTTT. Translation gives CSVRTGGNSNQPQHF.

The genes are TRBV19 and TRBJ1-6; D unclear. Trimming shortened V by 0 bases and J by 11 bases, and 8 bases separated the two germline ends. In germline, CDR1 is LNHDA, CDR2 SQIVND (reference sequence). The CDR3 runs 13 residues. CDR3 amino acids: CASSIDEETPLHF. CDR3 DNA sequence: TGTGCCAGTAGTATAGATGAGGAGACACCCCTCCACTTT. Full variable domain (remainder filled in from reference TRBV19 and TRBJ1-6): DGGITQSPKYLFRKEGQNVTLSCEQNLNHDAMYWYRQDPGQGLRLIYYSQIVNDFQKGDIAEGYSVSREKKESFPLTVTSAQKNPTAFYLCASSIDEETPLHFGNGTRLTVT.

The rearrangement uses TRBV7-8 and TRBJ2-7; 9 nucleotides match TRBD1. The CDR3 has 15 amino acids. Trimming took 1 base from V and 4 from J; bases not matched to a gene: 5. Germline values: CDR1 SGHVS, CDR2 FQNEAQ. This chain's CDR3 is CASSLGVGQGYEQYF. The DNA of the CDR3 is TGTGCCAGCAGCTTAGGGGTAGGACAGGGGTACGAGCAGTACTTC.

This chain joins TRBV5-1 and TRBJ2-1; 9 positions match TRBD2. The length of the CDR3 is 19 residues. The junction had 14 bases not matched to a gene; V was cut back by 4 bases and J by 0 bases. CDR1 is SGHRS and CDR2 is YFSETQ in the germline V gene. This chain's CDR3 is CASSPGSGSGSVSYNEQFF. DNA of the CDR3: TGCGCCAGCAGCCCCGGGTCGGGTAGCGGGAGTGTCTCCTACAATGAGCAGTTCTTC.

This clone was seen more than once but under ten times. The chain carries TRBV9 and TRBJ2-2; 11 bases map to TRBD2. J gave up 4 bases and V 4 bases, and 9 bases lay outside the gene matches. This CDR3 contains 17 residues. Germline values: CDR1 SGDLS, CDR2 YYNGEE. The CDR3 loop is CASSPRSGRARTGELFF. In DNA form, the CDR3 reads TGTGCCAGCAGCCCCCGTAGCGGGAGGGCTCGCACCGGGGAGCTGTTTTTT. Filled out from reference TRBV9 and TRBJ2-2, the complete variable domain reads DSGVTQTPKHLITATGQRVTLRCSPRSGDLSVYWYQQSLDQGLQFLIQYYNGEERAKGNILERFSAQQFPDLHSELNLSSLELGDSALYFCASSPRSGRARTGELFFGEGSRLTVL.